A selection of T cell receptor beta chains follows, all from one sample in a study of blood T cell repertoires in COVID-19. Sequencing was performed with immunoSEQ multiplex PCR; in TCRdb, only in-frame clones are kept and a portion is missing. This sample has over 350,000 clones, with about nine tenths found just once. Material for sequencing was peripheral blood. Source of these receptors: a woman aged 30 to 39 with active or convalescent COVID-19. The CDR3 runs from the conserved cysteine through the conserved F or W. Each record gives: V gene, J gene, D gene, clone size, CDR3 length, CDR3 DNA, CDR3 protein. A D gene is named only where the DNA matches it firmly. The size field is filled for only some rows; it gives once, few, many or a size class.

TRBV20-1	TRBJ1-2	TRBD1	NA	11	TGCAGTGGGGGACAGGGAGATGGCTACACCTTC	CSGGQGDGYTF
TRBV7-8	TRBJ1-2	TRBD1	few	12	TGTGCCAGCAGCGAGGAGGACAGGAGGCCTTCCTTC	CASSEEDRRPSF
TRBV6-1	TRBJ1-5	NA	NA	14	TGTGCCAGCAGTGAGGGCTATAGCAATCAGCCCCAGCATTTT	CASSEGYSNQPQHF
TRBV5-5	TRBJ1-6	NA	NA	15	TGTGCCAGCAGCTTGGGCGGCGCTTATAATTCACCCCTCCACTTT	CASSLGGAYNSPLHF
TRBV6-5	TRBJ1-1	TRBD1	NA	14	TGTGCCAGCAAAACACAGGGGGCGAGTACTGAAGCTTTCTTT	CASKTQGASTEAFF
TRBV5-1	TRBJ2-2	TRBD2	NA	16	TGCGCCAGCAGCCCAGTTGCCGGGACTAGCGCCGGGGAGCTGTTTTTT	CASSPVAGTSAGELFF
TRBV18	TRBJ1-1	TRBD1	few	15	TGTGCCAGCTCACGACGCGACAGGGAGATAACTGAAGCTTTCTTT	CASSRRDREITEAFF
TRBV18	TRBJ1-4	NA	once	17	TGTGCCAGCTCACCACAGGGGCCTCGAGCAACTAATGAAAAACTGTTTTTT	CASSPQGPRATNEKLFF
TRBV7-9	TRBJ2-7	NA	NA	13	TGTGCCAGCAGCCCGCCAGGGGGGTACGAGCAGTACTTC	CASSPPGGYEQYF
TRBV2	TRBJ1-5	TRBD1	once	15	TGTGCCAGCAGTGGCGACAGGGGAAGCAATCAGCCCCAGCATTTT	CASSGDRGSNQPQHF
TRBV18	TRBJ2-7	TRBD1	NA	15	TGTGCCAGCTCACCACCGTCGGGACAGAGCTACGAGCAGTACTTC	CASSPPSGQSYEQYF
TRBV6-5	TRBJ1-4	NA	NA	13	TGTGCCAGCAGTTACCCAGGGAACGAAAAACTGTTTTTT	CASSYPGNEKLFF
TRBV3-1/TRBV3-2	TRBJ1-2	TRBD1	NA	15	TGTGCCAGCAGCTCGTGGACAGGGGGCAACTATGGCTACACCTTC	CASSSWTGGNYGYTF
TRBV6-2/TRBV6-3	TRBJ2-7	NA	NA	16	TGTGCCAGCAGTTATCGAGTTACCTCGTTCTCCTACGAGCAGTACTTC	CASSYRVTSFSYEQYF
TRBV19	TRBJ1-2	TRBD1	NA	17	TGTGCCAGTAGTACCCCCCCCGGGACAGGGGGCGCGGATGGCTACACCTTC	CASSTPPGTGGADGYTF
TRBV2	TRBJ1-1	NA	NA	12	TGTGCCAGCAGTGTACCCCCAGCTGAAGCTTTCTTT	CASSVPPAEAFF
TRBV7-9	TRBJ1-2	TRBD1	NA	11	TGTGCCGGCCAACAGGGGAATGGCTACACCTTC	CAGQQGNGYTF
TRBV27	TRBJ2-2	NA	NA	18	TGTGCCAGCAGTACCCGGCCTCGTCAGGGCCCGAACACCGGGGAGCTGTTTTTT	CASSTRPRQGPNTGELFF
TRBV3-1/TRBV3-2	TRBJ2-7	TRBD1	once	13	TGTGCCAGCAGCCCCACGACAGGGAACGAGCAGTACTTC	CASSPTTGNEQYF
TRBV7-9	TRBJ1-5	NA	NA	12	TGTGCCAGCAGCATCCACAATCAGCCCCAGCATTTT	CASSIHNQPQHF
TRBV6-1	TRBJ1-5	NA	NA	14	TGTGCCAGCAGTGACAGGGCTTACAATCAGCCCCAGCATTTT	CASSDRAYNQPQHF
TRBV6-4	TRBJ2-1	TRBD2	NA	15	TGTGCCAGCAGTGACGGTAGCGGGCCAGCGAATGAGCAGTTCTTC	CASSDGSGPANEQFF
TRBV7-8	TRBJ2-1	NA	NA	14	TGTGCCAGCAGCTTAGTATATGGTGGGGCTGAGCAGTTCTTC	CASSLVYGGAEQFF
TRBV30	TRBJ1-3	NA	NA	12	TGTGCCTGGACCGGTGCGGGAAACACCATATATTTT	CAWTGAGNTIYF
TRBV5-1	TRBJ2-5	TRBD1	NA	14	TGCGCCAGCAGCTTGGCGGGACAGGGAGAGACCCAGTACTTC	CASSLAGQGETQYF
TRBV5-1	TRBJ2-4	TRBD2	NA	15	TGCGCCAGCAGCTTCCTGACTAGCGGGGAAAACATTCAGTACTTC	CASSFLTSGENIQYF
TRBV6-5	TRBJ2-7	TRBD2	NA	14	TGTGCCAGCAGGCTGGGACTAGCGGACTACGAGCAGTACTTC	CASRLGLADYEQYF
TRBV6-2/TRBV6-3	TRBJ2-5	NA	NA	16	TGTGCCAGCAGTTCCTCGTTCGGAGCCGGCGGAGAGACCCAGTACTTC	CASSSSFGAGGETQYF
TRBV10-3	TRBJ2-1	NA	NA	15	TGTGCCATCAGTGAGTTCGACAGGTTCCGGAATGAGCAGTTCTTC	CAISEFDRFRNEQFF
TRBV13	TRBJ1-2	NA	NA	14	TGTGCCAGCAGCTTAAGGGGAGGGGAGTATGGCTACACCTTC	CASSLRGGEYGYTF
TRBV3-1/TRBV3-2	TRBJ1-3	NA	NA	14	TGTGCCAGCAGCCAAGCGTTCGGTGGAAACACCATATATTTT	CASSQAFGGNTIYF
TRBV19	TRBJ1-3	NA	NA	15	TGTGCCAGTACCCCGGGACATTTCTCTGGAAACACCATATATTTT	CASTPGHFSGNTIYF
TRBV19	TRBJ1-1	TRBD1	NA	16	TGTGCCAGTAGTTTTACGACAGGGTCGTTTGGGACTGAAGCTTTCTTT	CASSFTTGSFGTEAFF
TRBV29-1	TRBJ2-5	TRBD2	once	14	TGCAGCTTTAGCGGGAGGGAGACCCAAGAGACCCAGTACTTC	CSFSGRETQETQYF
TRBV6-5	TRBJ2-2	TRBD1	NA	15	TGTGCCATAGCGGACAGGGGGCGAGGCACCGGGGAGCTGTTTTTT	CAIADRGRGTGELFF
TRBV6-1	TRBJ1-2	TRBD1	NA	14	TGTGCCAGCAGTACTACTACTAAAACAGGGGTCTACACCTTC	CASSTTTKTGVYTF
TRBV18	TRBJ2-7	TRBD2	NA	15	TGTGCCAGCTCGGGTACTAGCGGGATAAGCTACGAGCAGTACTTC	CASSGTSGISYEQYF
TRBV5-4	TRBJ2-5	NA	NA	15	TGTGCCAGCAGCTTGGCCGAGGTCAGGGCAGAGACCCAGTACTTC	CASSLAEVRAETQYF
TRBV3-1/TRBV3-2	TRBJ2-3	NA	NA	11	TGTGCCAGCAGCACGACGACAGAGCAGTATTTT	CASSTTTEQYF
TRBV5-6	TRBJ1-1	TRBD1	NA	15	TGTGCCAGCAGCCTTCGGGACAGGGGGAACACTGAAGCTTTCTTT	CASSLRDRGNTEAFF
TRBV2	TRBJ2-7	TRBD1	NA	15	TGTGCCAGCAAACTCGTGGGACAGGGCCCCTACGAGCAGTACTTC	CASKLVGQGPYEQYF
TRBV9	TRBJ1-6	NA	NA	11	TGTGCCAGCAGCGACAGCGGACCCCTCCACTTT	CASSDSGPLHF
TRBV14	TRBJ2-1	NA	once	13	TGTGCCAGCAGCCTTTCCTATAACAATGAGCAGTTCTTC	CASSLSYNNEQFF
TRBV7-9	TRBJ1-1	NA	NA	15	TGTGCCAGCAGCTTTACAGGGAGTGGGGACACTGAAGCTTTCTTT	CASSFTGSGDTEAFF
TRBV18	TRBJ2-1	NA	NA	15	TGTGCCAGCTCGTTCACCGGGGGCTCCTACAATGAGCAGTTCTTC	CASSFTGGSYNEQFF
TRBV7-9	TRBJ2-3	TRBD2	NA	18	TGTGCCAGCAGGAATACTAGCGGGGGGCCTGAGATCACAGATACGCAGTATTTT	CASRNTSGGPEITDTQYF
TRBV6-5	TRBJ1-2	NA	NA	12	TGTGCCAGCAGGCCCGGTAAAGGGGCCCACACCTTC	CASRPGKGAHTF
TRBV5-6	TRBJ2-1	TRBD2	few	17	TGTGCCAGCAGCTCGACCCACCTAGCGGGAGGTTTCAATGAGCAGTTCTTC	CASSSTHLAGGFNEQFF
TRBV4-2	TRBJ2-1	TRBD2	NA	15	TGTGCCAGCAGCCAAGAACTAGCGGGGCTCAATGAGCAGTTCTTC	CASSQELAGLNEQFF
TRBV10-3	TRBJ1-3	NA	NA	15	TGTGCCATCAGTGAGGTCGGGAGTGCCGGAAACACCATATATTTT	CAISEVGSAGNTIYF
TRBV20-1	TRBJ1-2	TRBD1	NA	11	TGCAGTGCCAGACAGGGCTATGGCTACACCTTC	CSARQGYGYTF
TRBV19	TRBJ2-7	NA	NA	14	TGTGCCAGTAGTATAGCACACCAGGCTACGGAGCAGTACTTC	CASSIAHQATEQYF
TRBV15	TRBJ2-2	TRBD2	NA	16	TGTGCCACCAGCAGAGTACTAGCGGGAGGGTCCGGGGAGCTGTTTTTT	CATSRVLAGGSGELFF
TRBV7-9	TRBJ2-1	NA	NA	14	TGTGCCAGCAGCCAAAGACAGGATTACAATGAGCAGTTCTTC	CASSQRQDYNEQFF
TRBV4-1	TRBJ1-2	TRBD1	NA	18	TGCGCCAGCAGCCAAGACTTCGGGACAGGGAACCTTAACTATGGCTACACCTTC	CASSQDFGTGNLNYGYTF
TRBV7-7	TRBJ2-5	NA	NA	15	TGTGCCAGCAGCTTAGCGGGTCAGGCAGGAGAGACCCAGTACTTC	CASSLAGQAGETQYF
TRBV3-1/TRBV3-2	TRBJ2-3	TRBD1	NA	13	TGTGCCAGCAGCCCCGACAGGGAACATACGCAGTATTTT	CASSPDREHTQYF
TRBV5-6	TRBJ2-7	NA	NA	13	TGTGCCAGCAGCAATCCGACAGTCTACGAGCAGTACTTC	CASSNPTVYEQYF
TRBV7-6	TRBJ2-1	TRBD2	NA	16	TGTGCCAGCAGCTTAGCGCCGGGACTAGCGGGCGGGGAGCAGTTCTTC	CASSLAPGLAGGEQFF
TRBV6-1	TRBJ1-5	NA	NA	13	TGTGCCAGCACGTCTGGGGCGGGACAGCCCCAGCATTTT	CASTSGAGQPQHF